This T cell receptor beta chain was retrieved from a study of cytomegalovirus exposure and HLA in healthy donors. Primers: 60 Vbeta forward and 13 Jbeta reverse. Repertoires were generated with immunoSEQ multiplex PCR, while TCRdb's copy carries only in-frame clones and drops some. This table holds 110,000 or so clones, roughly four fifths found once. Worth noting for this clone: Its antigen is not known.

Study-level results: A likely sequencing artifact accounted for one observed cluster of highly shared sequence variants. Later analysis associated a missense DCLRE1C variant with TCR beta V- and J-gene trimming.

Specimen: PBMCs. The receptor comes from a middle-aged man in good health and CMV-seropositive.

The chain's CDR3 is CASSIRQGSNEQYF. CDR3 nucleotides: TGTGCCAGCAGTATTCGACAGGGGTCCAACGAGCAGTACTTC. The V call is TRBV27, the J call TRBJ2-7; 8 bases align to TRBD1. The CDR3 has 14 residues. V shed 5 bases and J 5 bases; nucleotides not matched to a gene: 8. The germline V gene has CDR1 MNHEY and CDR2 SMNVEV (reference sequence).